One and the same sample provided the 20 T cell receptor beta chains below, sequenced in a study of T cell responses to AZD1222 COVID-19 vaccine. Repertoires were generated with immunoSEQ multiplex PCR, while TCRdb's copy carries only in-frame clones and drops some. Of 100,000 or so clones listed, 87% are singletons. Sample: peripheral blood, taken on day 0 of MenACWY control vaccination. The receptors here all came from an adult in good health.

The chain has TRBV6-5 and TRBJ2-7, with D possibly TRBD2 on 6 matching bases. The CDR3 is 14 amino acids. Trimming took 2 bases from V and 3 from J, leaving 11 bases between them. The germline gives CDR1 MNHEY, CDR2 SVGAGI. DNA of the CDR3: TGTGCCAGCAGTTACCAGGGACTCCGCTACGAGCAGTACTTC. Translating it yields CASSYQGLRYEQYF.

The V gene is TRBV7-9, the J gene TRBJ2-3; 9 nucleotides line up with TRBD2. CDR1 is SEHNR, CDR2 FQNEAQ, per germline (reference sequence). This CDR3 is 16 amino acids long. The V gene end was trimmed by 0 bases and the J gene end by 1 base; junction bases not matched to a gene: 2. CDR3 in amino acids: CASSLAAGGRTDTQYF. CDR3 DNA sequence: TGTGCCAGCAGCTTAGCCGCGGGAGGGCGCACAGATACGCAGTATTTT.

This chain uses TRBV5-1 with TRBJ1-3; no firm D call. The CDR3 sequence is 16 residues long. The ends were cut back, 4 bases at V and 3 bases at J, with 17 bases in the middle. Looked up from germline, CDR1 is SGHRS and CDR2 is YFSETQ. The chain's CDR3 is CASSPFRAGYGNTIYF. CDR3 nucleotides: TGCGCCAGCAGCCCCTTTAGGGCAGGATATGGAAACACCATATATTTT.

The rearrangement uses TRBV4-3 and TRBJ2-7; 10 bases map to TRBD2. The germline V gene encodes CDR1 LGHNA and CDR2 YSLEER. V was clipped by 6 bases and J by 0 bases; unmatched bases: 2. The CDR3 has 14 amino acids. The CDR3 loop is CASSTSGNSYEQYF. The CDR3 DNA reads as TGCGCCAGCAGTACTAGCGGGAACTCCTACGAGCAGTACTTC.

The CDR3 bases are TGTGCCTGGGATACCGGGACAGGGGGCTCCAATGAGCAGTTCTTC. Translating it yields CAWDTGTGGSNEQFF. This chain links TRBV30 with TRBJ2-1, with 12 bases fitting TRBD1. J was trimmed by 6 bases and V by 5 bases; bases with no gene match: 8. Germline V gene lookup returns CDR1 GTSNPN and CDR2 SVGIG (reference sequence). This CDR3 spans 15 amino acids.

This clone appeared once. This chain connects TRBV5-4 to TRBJ1-2, with 7 bases identical to TRBD1. This CDR3 is 15 amino acids long. Germline V gives CDR1 SGHNT, CDR2 YYREEE (reference sequence). V lost 2 bases and J lost 8; bases outside the gene matches: 12. CDR3 DNA: TGTGCCAGCAGCTTCGGCGTAGGGGGCCAGAGGGGCTACACCTTC. It specifies CASSFGVGGQRGYTF.

The chain recombines TRBV6-5 with TRBJ2-5; 15 bases are shared with TRBD2. Germline assignment: CDR1 MNHEY and CDR2 SVGAGI. Trimming cost V 4 bases and J 4 bases; bases outside gene matches: 1. The CDR3 covers 15 residues. CDR3 in DNA: TGTGCCAGCAGTTCGGGACTAGCGGGAGGAGAGACCCAGTACTTC. Encoded protein: CASSSGLAGGETQYF.

This clone is labeled as medium-sized. Here the CDR3 reads CASSRRQGRSPLHF. CDR3 nucleotide sequence: TGTGCCAGTAGTCGCCGACAGGGCCGCTCACCCCTCCACTTT. The J gene is TRBJ1-6, the V gene TRBV19, with 7 positions matching TRBD1. With 5 bases clipped from V and 10 bases from J, the junction kept 8 bases outside the gene matches. The germline V gene has CDR1 LNHDA and CDR2 SQIVND (reference sequence). This CDR3 comprises 14 residues.

The chain combines TRBV5-1 with TRBJ1-4; 7 bases align to TRBD1. V was pared by 4 bases and J by 3 bases, with 6 bases of the junction left unmatched. This CDR3 region has 15 residues. The germline V gene encodes CDR1 SGHRS and CDR2 YFSETQ. CDR3 bases: TGCGCCAGCAGCCCCACAGGGGAGGCTAATGAAAAACTGTTTTTT. This gives the protein CASSPTGEANEKLFF.

This clone was recorded once. J is TRBJ2-5 and V is TRBV9; the D gene is possibly TRBD1 (6 bases). Germline loops: CDR1 SGDLS, CDR2 YYNGEE. The CDR3 sequence is 14 residues long. Trimming took 4 bases from V and 5 from J, leaving 15 bases between them. This CDR3 reads CASSPSQGSETQYF. CDR3 sequence (DNA): TGTGCCAGCAGCCCCTCTCAGGGGTCGGAGACCCAGTACTTC.

The rearrangement links TRBV6-6 to TRBJ1-5; D may be TRBD1 (6 bases). The V end lost 6 bases, the J end lost 2 bases, and 17 bases lay between the germline ends. The CDR3 loop spans 16 amino acids. CDR1 is MNHNY, CDR2 SVGAGI, per germline (reference sequence). The CDR3 region is CASSPDRGAGNQPQHF. CDR3 DNA: TGTGCCAGCAGCCCGGACAGAGGGGCCGGCAATCAGCCCCAGCATTTT.

The rearrangement uses TRBV7-9 and TRBJ2-7; D is possibly TRBD1 (6 bases). CDR1 and CDR2 from the germline V gene are SEHNR and FQNEAQ (reference sequence). V was pared by 5 bases and J by 7 bases, with 12 bases between. This CDR3 has 12 amino acids. The chain's CDR3 is CASSRARGEQYF. The CDR3 DNA sequence: TGTGCCAGCAGCCGGGCTAGGGGGGAGCAGTACTTC.

This sequence joins TRBV18 and TRBJ2-3, with D tentatively TRBD2 (5 bases). Germline CDR1 KGHSH, CDR2 LQKENI. V lost 3 bases and J lost 1, with 11 bases in between. There are 15 residues in the CDR3. CDR3 sequence: CASSPQAAGTDTQYF. The CDR3 DNA follows: TGTGCCAGCTCACCTCAGGCAGCGGGCACAGATACGCAGTATTTT.

The chain combines TRBV18 with TRBJ1-1; no reliable D call. Germline CDR1 reads KGHSH; CDR2 reads LQKENI. There are 13 residues in the CDR3. V dropped 4 bases and J dropped 4 bases, with 10 bases sitting between them. The CDR3 loop is CASSQEQSTEAFF. The CDR3 nucleotides are TGTGCCAGCTCACAGGAACAGAGCACTGAAGCTTTCTTT.

The chain has TRBV7-9 and TRBJ1-3; D unclear. This CDR3 spans 17 amino acids. CDR1 is SEHNR and CDR2 is FQNEAQ in the germline V gene (reference sequence). Trimming took off 1 base at V and 1 base at J, with 14 bases between the two ends. The CDR3 region is CASSLEVGRISGNTIYF. The DNA of the CDR3 is TGTGCCAGCAGCTTAGAGGTCGGGCGGATATCTGGAAACACCATATATTTT.

The chain employs TRBV7-2 and TRBJ2-1; D not resolved. This CDR3 has 13 residues. V was pared by 7 bases and J by 9 bases, with 16 bases between. The germline CDR1 and CDR2 sequences are SGHTA and FQGNSA. The CDR3 loop reads CASTFDLNSEQFF. In DNA form, the CDR3 reads TGTGCCAGCACCTTCGACCTAAACAGTGAGCAGTTCTTC.

This chain uses TRBV5-4 with TRBJ1-2; no definite D call. Trimming took 2 bases from V and 3 from J, leaving 8 bases between them. CDR3 length equals 13 residues. Germline V CDR1 and CDR2: SGHNT, YYREEE (reference sequence). This CDR3 reads CASSLRDDYGYTF. The CDR3 nucleotides read TGTGCCAGCAGCTTAAGAGATGACTATGGCTACACCTTC.

This sequence joins TRBV6-5 and TRBJ2-1; D perhaps matches TRBD2 (5 bases). This CDR3 has 14 residues. V was shortened by 11 bases and J by 9 bases, with 23 bases between the two germline ends. The germline CDR1 and CDR2 sequences are MNHEY and SVGAGI. The CDR3 coding sequence is TGTGCCGGATCCGAGGGCCGGGCAAATCCTGAGCAGTTCTTC. Encoded protein: CAGSEGRANPEQFF.

A remark on this clone: A much larger clonotype is one base distant, so this may be a read error. At the DNA level, this CDR3 is encoded by other sequences in the same sample as well. The chain has TRBV7-9 and TRBJ1-1, with D unresolved. Germline V CDR1 and CDR2: SEHNR, FQNEAQ (reference sequence). The V end lost 3 bases, the J end lost 0 bases, and 2 bases lay between the germline ends. The CDR3 contains 12 residues. The CDR3 is CASSLVNTEAFF. CDR3 bases: TGTGCCAGCAGCTTGGTGAACACTGAAGCTTTCTTT.

This clone was detected a few times. The chain employs TRBV11-3 and TRBJ1-1; 8 bases line up with TRBD1. The CDR3 has 13 residues. The V and J ends lost 4 bases and 11 bases, in that order; junction bases with no gene match: 9. Germline CDR1 and CDR2: SGHNT and YENEEA. The CDR3 bases are TGTGCCAGCAGCTCACAGGGGGAGGGGGAGGCTTTCTTT. This encodes CASSSQGEGEAFF.